These 5 T cell receptor beta chains came from one sample sequenced in a study of cytomegalovirus exposure and HLA in healthy donors. 13 Jbeta primers and 60 Vbeta primers were used for the PCR. Clones were read by immunoSEQ multiplex PCR, and TCRdb kept only the in-frame ones, dropping some. The sample shows under 200,000 clones, roughly 68% of them seen only once. The sample taken for sequencing was PBMCs. All receptors come from a woman younger than 45 in good health and CMV-seronegative.

This chain joins TRBV15 and TRBJ1-1; 9 positions agree with TRBD1. In germline, CDR1 is LNHNV, CDR2 YYDKDF (reference sequence). The junction had 10 bases not matched to a gene; V was cut back by 1 base and J by 10 bases. The CDR3 runs 15 residues. The DNA of the CDR3 is TGTGCCACCAGCAGAGTTACACAGGGGGCGTCGGGAGCTTTCTTT. Protein sequence: CATSRVTQGASGAFF.

This sequence joins TRBV7-8 and TRBJ1-1; a weak D match, TRBD1 (5 bases). This CDR3 contains 14 residues. Trimming took off 3 bases at V and 1 base at J, with 9 bases between the two ends. Germline V lookup: CDR1 SGHVS, CDR2 FQNEAQ. The CDR3 DNA reads as TGTGCCAGCAGCTTCGCAGGGCAGAACACTGAAGCTTTCTTT. It codes for CASSFAGQNTEAFF.

In the case of this clone: The junction does not match germline at one end; this may be a read error. The chain is built from TRBV7-9 and TRBJ1-1; TRBD1 might be the D (5 bases). The CDR3 is 14 amino acids. Germline V gives CDR1 SEHNR, CDR2 FQNEAQ (reference sequence). DNA of the CDR3: TGTGTCAGCAGCCTCGGGCAGGGTATTAGCTTAGCTTTCTTT. Translated: CVSSLGQGISLAFF.

The CDR3 nucleotides are TGTGCCAGCAGTGAAGCATCAGGGGGACTTATGAACACTGAAGCTTTCTTT. Translating gives CASSEASGGLMNTEAFF. The chain links TRBV6-1 to TRBJ1-1; 7 nucleotides line up with TRBD1. CDR3 length: 17 residues. The trim removed 0 bases at V and 0 bases at J, leaving 7 bases unmatched. Germline CDR1 MNHNS, CDR2 SASEGT.

The genes are TRBV7-3 and TRBJ2-1; TRBD2 agrees at 16 bases. Germline-derived CDR1 and CDR2 are SGHTA and FQGTGA. The CDR3 consists of 21 residues. V shed 1 base, J shed 4 bases, and the junction held 13 bases outside the gene matches. The CDR3 loop is CASSLIPGTGTSGRGYNEQFF. The CDR3 region has the DNA TGTGCCAGCAGCTTAATCCCCGGGACAGGGACTAGCGGGAGGGGTTACAATGAGCAGTTCTTC.